A selection of T cell receptor beta chains follows, all from one sample in a study of long-term antiretroviral therapy in people with HIV. Only in-frame clones appear in the TCRdb table, and some are missing; sequencing was by immunoSEQ multiplex PCR. The repertoire holds 10,000 or so clones, with about 73% as singletons. The specimen was unsorted PBMCs, collected approximately 3.2 years before starting antiretroviral therapy. The receptors shown here come from a man aged 35 to 55 with HIV. Each CDR3 is given without its conserved first and last residue. Each record gives: V gene, J gene, CDR3 protein.

v_call: TRBV29-1; j_call: TRBJ1-3; cdr3_aa: SVGSGNTIY
v_call: TRBV7-2; j_call: TRBJ2-7; cdr3_aa: ASSLHGDLTYEQY
v_call: TRBV7-3; j_call: TRBJ2-3; cdr3_aa: ASSLSPGPGNTQY
v_call: TRBV11-3; j_call: TRBJ2-6; cdr3_aa: ASSFSGSGANVLT
v_call: TRBV4-3; j_call: TRBJ2-7; cdr3_aa: ASSQAIGTGAQY
v_call: TRBV2; j_call: TRBJ2-3; cdr3_aa: ASSRDRATDTQY
v_call: TRBV5-4; j_call: TRBJ2-4; cdr3_aa: ASSSGTTRVDKNIQY
v_call: TRBV14; j_call: TRBJ2-7; cdr3_aa: ASSKIRDSYEQY
v_call: TRBV27; j_call: TRBJ2-7; cdr3_aa: ASSLSGNHYEQY
v_call: TRBV19; j_call: TRBJ1-5; cdr3_aa: ASSTHGQGANQPQH
v_call: TRBV5-6; j_call: TRBJ2-1; cdr3_aa: ASSLGTADEQF
v_call: TRBV7-8; j_call: TRBJ1-2; cdr3_aa: ASSTLPENNHGYT
v_call: TRBV7-9; j_call: TRBJ1-5; cdr3_aa: ASSSNAGGNQPQH
v_call: TRBV15; j_call: TRBJ1-2; cdr3_aa: ATSRDGEGGT
v_call: TRBV5-1; j_call: TRBJ2-7; cdr3_aa: ASRERTSGAYEQY
v_call: TRBV25-1; j_call: TRBJ2-5; cdr3_aa: ASSERTSGPQY
v_call: TRBV7-9; j_call: TRBJ2-7; cdr3_aa: AIPGQGIHEQY
v_call: TRBV9; j_call: TRBJ1-5; cdr3_aa: ASSVGSGFNQPQH
v_call: TRBV9; j_call: TRBJ2-2; cdr3_aa: ASSVSGNTGELF
v_call: TRBV28; j_call: TRBJ1-5; cdr3_aa: ASSPTTGGGNQPQH
v_call: TRBV27; j_call: TRBJ2-1; cdr3_aa: ASSLIGVNEQF
v_call: TRBV4-3; j_call: TRBJ2-5; cdr3_aa: ASSLYFAETQY